This T cell receptor (beta chain) was sequenced during a study of blood T cell repertoires in COVID-19. Study details: Recovered participants had two consecutive negative NP/OP PCR tests, healthcare professional clearance, or symptom resolution. Donors in the United States, Italy and Spain gave samples during acute or convalescent COVID-19.

TCRdb's copy holds only in-frame clones and misses some; the assay was immunoSEQ multiplex PCR. The sample shows some 200,000 clones, approximately 87% of them seen only once. This CDR3 comprises 17 residues. Germline assignment: CDR1 LGHDT and CDR2 YNNKEL (reference sequence). Trimming removed 4 bases from V and 7 bases from J, with 20 bases in between. The sequenced sample was PBMCs or T cells enriched from blood (not recorded which). This chain links TRBV3-1 (or the pseudogene TRBV3-2) with TRBJ1-6; D is possibly TRBD1 (6 bases). This TCR derives from a woman in her fifties or sixties in a cohort exposed to, infected with or recovered from COVID-19 (not recorded which). The CDR3 bases are TGTGCCAGCAGCCCGGGACAACCTCAAAGCAGAAATTCACCCCTCCACTTT. It specifies CASSPGQPQSRNSPLHF.